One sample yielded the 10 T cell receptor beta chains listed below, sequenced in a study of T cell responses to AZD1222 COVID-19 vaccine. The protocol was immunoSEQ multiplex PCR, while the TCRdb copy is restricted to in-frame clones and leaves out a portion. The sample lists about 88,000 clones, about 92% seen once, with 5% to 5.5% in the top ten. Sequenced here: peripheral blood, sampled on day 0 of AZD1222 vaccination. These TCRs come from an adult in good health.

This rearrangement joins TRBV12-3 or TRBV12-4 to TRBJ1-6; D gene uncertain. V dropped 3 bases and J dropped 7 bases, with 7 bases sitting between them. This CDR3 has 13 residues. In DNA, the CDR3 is TGTGCCAGCAGTTTTACGGAAAATTCACCCCTCCACTTT. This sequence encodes CASSFTENSPLHF.

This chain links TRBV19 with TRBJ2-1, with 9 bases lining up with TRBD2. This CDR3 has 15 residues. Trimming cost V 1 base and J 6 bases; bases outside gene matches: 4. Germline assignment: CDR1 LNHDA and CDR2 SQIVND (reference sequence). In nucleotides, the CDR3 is TGTGCCAGTAGTATAGTTAGCGGGAGAACCAATGAGCAGTTCTTC. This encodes CASSIVSGRTNEQFF.

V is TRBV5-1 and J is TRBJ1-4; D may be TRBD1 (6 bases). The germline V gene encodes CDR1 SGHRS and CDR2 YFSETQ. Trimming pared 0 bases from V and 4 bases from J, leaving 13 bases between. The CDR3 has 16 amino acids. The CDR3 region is CASSLGTDHGNEKLFF. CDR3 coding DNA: TGCGCCAGCAGCTTGGGGACAGATCATGGTAATGAAAAACTGTTTTTT.

CDR3 coding DNA: TGTGCCAGCAGCCAGCCGGGACTAGCGGTCTACAATGAGCAGTTCTTC. Translating it yields CASSQPGLAVYNEQFF. V usage is TRBV3-1 (or the pseudogene TRBV3-2) and J usage is TRBJ2-1; 11 bases fit TRBD2. Germline V CDR1 and CDR2: LGHDT, YNNKEL (reference sequence). The V and J ends lost 3 bases and 3 bases, in that order; junction bases with no gene match: 4. The CDR3 covers 16 residues.

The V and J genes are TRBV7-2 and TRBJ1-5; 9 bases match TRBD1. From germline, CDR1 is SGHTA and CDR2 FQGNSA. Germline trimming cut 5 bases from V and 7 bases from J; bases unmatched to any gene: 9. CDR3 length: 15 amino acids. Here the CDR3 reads CASSNPRDRVQPQHF. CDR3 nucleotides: TGTGCCAGCAGCAACCCCCGGGACAGGGTACAGCCCCAGCATTTT.

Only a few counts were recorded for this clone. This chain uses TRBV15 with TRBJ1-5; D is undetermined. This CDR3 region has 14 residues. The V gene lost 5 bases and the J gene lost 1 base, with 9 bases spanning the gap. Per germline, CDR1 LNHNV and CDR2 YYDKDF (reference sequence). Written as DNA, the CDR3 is TGTGCCACCAGCTCCGGGGAAAGCAATCAGCCCCAGCATTTT. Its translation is CATSSGESNQPQHF.

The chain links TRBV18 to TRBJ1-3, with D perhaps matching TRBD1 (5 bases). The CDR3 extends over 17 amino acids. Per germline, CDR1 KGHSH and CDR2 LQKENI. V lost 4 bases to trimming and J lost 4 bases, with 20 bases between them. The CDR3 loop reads CASSQVPGPREGNTIYF. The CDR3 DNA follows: TGTGCCAGCTCACAGGTTCCGGGACCGCGGGAAGGAAACACCATATATTTT. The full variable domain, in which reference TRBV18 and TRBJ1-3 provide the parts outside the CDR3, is NAGVMQNPRHLVRRRGQEARLRCSPMKGHSHVYWYRQLPEEGLKFMVYLQKENIIDESGMPKERFSAEFPKEGPSILRIQQVVRGDSAAYFCASSQVPGPREGNTIYFGEGSWLTVV.

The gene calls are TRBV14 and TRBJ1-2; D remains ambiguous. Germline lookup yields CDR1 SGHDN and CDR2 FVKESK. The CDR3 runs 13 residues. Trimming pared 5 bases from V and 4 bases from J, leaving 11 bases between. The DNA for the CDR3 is TGTGCCAGCAGCATAGGCGGATCCTATGGCTACACCTTC. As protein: CASSIGGSYGYTF.

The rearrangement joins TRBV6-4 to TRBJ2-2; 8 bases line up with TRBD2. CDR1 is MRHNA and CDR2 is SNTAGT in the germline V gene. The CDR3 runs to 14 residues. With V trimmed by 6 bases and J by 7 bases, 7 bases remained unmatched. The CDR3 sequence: CASRPSGSIGELFF. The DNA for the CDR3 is TGTGCCAGCAGGCCTAGCGGGTCCATCGGGGAGCTGTTTTTT.

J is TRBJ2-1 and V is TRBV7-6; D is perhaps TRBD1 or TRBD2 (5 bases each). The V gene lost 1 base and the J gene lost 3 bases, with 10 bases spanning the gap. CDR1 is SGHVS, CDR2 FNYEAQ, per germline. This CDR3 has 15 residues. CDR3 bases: TGTGCCAGCAGCTTAGGGGACCAACTCTACAATGAGCAGTTCTTC. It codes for CASSLGDQLYNEQFF.